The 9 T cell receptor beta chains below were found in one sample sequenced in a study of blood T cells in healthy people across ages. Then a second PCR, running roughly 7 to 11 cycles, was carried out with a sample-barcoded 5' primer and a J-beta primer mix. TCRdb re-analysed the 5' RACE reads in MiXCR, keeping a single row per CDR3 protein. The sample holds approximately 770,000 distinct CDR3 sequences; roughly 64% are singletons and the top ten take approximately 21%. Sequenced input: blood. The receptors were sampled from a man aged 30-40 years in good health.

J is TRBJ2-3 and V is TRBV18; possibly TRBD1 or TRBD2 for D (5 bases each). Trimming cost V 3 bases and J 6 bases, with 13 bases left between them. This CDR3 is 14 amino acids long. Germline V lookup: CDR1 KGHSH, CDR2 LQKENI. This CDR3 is CASSPGRGDDTQYF. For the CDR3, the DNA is TGTGCCAGCTCACCGGGTCGAGGGGACGATACGCAGTATTTT.

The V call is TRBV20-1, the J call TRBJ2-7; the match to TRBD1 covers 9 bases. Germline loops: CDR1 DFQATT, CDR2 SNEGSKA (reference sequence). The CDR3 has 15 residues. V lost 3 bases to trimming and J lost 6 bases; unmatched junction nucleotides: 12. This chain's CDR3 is CSARKSRDRVSEQYF. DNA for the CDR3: TGCAGTGCTAGGAAGTCCCGGGACAGGGTAAGCGAGCAGTACTTC.

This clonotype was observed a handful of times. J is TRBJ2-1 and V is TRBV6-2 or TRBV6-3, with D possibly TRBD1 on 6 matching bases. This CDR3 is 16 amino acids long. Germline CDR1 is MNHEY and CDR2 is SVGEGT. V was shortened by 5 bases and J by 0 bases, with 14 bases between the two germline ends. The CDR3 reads CASSTRTASSYNEQFF. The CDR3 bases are TGTGCCAGCAGTACCCGGACAGCGAGCTCCTACAATGAGCAGTTCTTC.

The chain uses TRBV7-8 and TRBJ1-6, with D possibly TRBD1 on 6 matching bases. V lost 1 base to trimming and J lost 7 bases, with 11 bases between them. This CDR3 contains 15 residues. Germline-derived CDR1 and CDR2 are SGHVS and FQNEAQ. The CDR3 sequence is CASSLVSRGNSPLHF. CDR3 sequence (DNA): TGTGCCAGCAGCTTAGTTTCCAGGGGAAATTCACCCCTCCACTTT.

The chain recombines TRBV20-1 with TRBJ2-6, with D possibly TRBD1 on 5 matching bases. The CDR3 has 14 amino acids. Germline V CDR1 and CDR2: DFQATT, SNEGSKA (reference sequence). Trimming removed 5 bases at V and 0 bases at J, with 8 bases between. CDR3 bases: TGCAGTGCTGGTAGGGGCTCTGGGGCCAACGTCCTGACTTTC. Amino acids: CSAGRGSGANVLTF.

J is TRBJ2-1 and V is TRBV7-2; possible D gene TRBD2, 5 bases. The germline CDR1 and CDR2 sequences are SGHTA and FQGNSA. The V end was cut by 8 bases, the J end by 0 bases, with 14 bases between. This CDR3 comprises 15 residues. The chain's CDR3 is CASRVPGSSYNEQFF. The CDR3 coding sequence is TGTGCCAGCCGAGTACCGGGGAGCTCCTACAATGAGCAGTTCTTC.

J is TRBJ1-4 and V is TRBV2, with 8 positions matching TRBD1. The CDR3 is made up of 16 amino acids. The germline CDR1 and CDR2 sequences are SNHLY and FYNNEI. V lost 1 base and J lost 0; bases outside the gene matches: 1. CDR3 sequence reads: CASSEGQGTTNEKLFF. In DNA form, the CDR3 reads TGTGCCAGCAGTGAAGGACAGGGGACAACTAATGAAAAACTGTTTTTT.

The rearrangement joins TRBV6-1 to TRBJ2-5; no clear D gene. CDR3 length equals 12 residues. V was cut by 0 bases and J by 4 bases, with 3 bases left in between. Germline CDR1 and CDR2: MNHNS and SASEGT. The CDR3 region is CASSEAGETQYF. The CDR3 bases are TGTGCCAGCAGTGAAGCTGGAGAGACCCAGTACTTC.

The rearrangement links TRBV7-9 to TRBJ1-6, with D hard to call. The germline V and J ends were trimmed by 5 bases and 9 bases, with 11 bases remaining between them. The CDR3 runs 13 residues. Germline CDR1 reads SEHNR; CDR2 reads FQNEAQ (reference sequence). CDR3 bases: TGTGCCAGCAGCGGCGTCCGGAGTTCACCCCTCCACTTT. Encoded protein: CASSGVRSSPLHF.